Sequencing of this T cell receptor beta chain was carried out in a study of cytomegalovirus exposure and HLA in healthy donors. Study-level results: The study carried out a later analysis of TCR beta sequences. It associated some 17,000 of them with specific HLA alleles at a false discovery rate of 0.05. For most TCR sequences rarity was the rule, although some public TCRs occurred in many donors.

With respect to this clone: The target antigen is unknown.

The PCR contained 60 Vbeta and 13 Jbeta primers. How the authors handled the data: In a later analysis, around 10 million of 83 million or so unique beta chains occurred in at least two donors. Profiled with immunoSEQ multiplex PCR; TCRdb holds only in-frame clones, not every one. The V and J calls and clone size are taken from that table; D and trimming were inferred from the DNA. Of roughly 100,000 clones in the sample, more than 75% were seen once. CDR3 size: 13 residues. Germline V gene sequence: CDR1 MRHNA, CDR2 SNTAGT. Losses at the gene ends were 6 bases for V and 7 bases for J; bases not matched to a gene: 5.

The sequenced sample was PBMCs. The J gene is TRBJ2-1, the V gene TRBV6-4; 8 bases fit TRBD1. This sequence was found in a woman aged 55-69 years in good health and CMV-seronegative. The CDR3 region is CASSTGGINEQFF. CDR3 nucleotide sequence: TGTGCCAGCAGCACAGGGGGAATAAATGAGCAGTTCTTC.